This TCR beta chain was identified in a study of human T cells and chemical hapten exposure. Findings and caveats of the study: Given that the donors had alopecia, their immune response may differ from that seen in healthy people. More PT1 expanded TCRs went with higher patch test scores.

Turning to this clonotype: Its antigen remains unknown.

This CDR3 region has 13 residues. V lost 5 bases, J lost 4 bases, and 11 bases lay in between. Germline CDR1 reads SGHTA; CDR2 reads FQGNSA. In TCRdb, the RACE reads were re-called with MiXCR into one record per CDR3 protein. The data show under 200,000 distinct CDR3 sequences, around 30% seen once. As to time point: pre-sensitization, week 0. The treatment: therapeutic diphenylcyclopropenone sensitization with weekly scalp DPC. The material was whole blood, obtained in connection with sensitization to the hapten diphenylcyclopropenone (DPC). This receptor was identified in a young woman with alopecia areata. Some clones in this sample may be carry-over from other donors' samples. The chain employs TRBV7-2 and TRBJ2-5, with D possibly TRBD1 on 6 matching bases. CDR3 sequence: CASSRNRAETQYF. CDR3 bases: TGTGCCAGCAGCCGTAACAGGGCAGAGACCCAGTACTTC.